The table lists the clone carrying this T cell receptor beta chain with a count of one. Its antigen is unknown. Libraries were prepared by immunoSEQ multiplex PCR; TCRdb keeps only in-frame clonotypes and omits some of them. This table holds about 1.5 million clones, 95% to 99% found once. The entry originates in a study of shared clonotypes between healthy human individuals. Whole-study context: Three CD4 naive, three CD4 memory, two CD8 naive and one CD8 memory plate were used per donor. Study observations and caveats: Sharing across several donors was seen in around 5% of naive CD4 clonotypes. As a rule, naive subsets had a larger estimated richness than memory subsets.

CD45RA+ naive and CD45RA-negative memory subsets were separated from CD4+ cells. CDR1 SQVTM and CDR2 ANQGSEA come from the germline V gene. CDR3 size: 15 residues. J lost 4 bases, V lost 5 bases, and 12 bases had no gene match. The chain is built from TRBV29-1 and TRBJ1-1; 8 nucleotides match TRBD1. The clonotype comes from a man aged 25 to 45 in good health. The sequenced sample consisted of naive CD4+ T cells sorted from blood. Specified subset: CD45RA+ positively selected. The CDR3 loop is CSVLRAGGEGTEAFF. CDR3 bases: TGCAGCGTTCTCAGGGCAGGGGGCGAGGGCACTGAAGCTTTCTTT.